The 24 T cell receptor beta chains in this list originate from one sample, sequenced in a study of human T cells and chemical hapten exposure. Time point specified: pre-sensitization, week 0. Documented treatment: therapeutic diphenylcyclopropenone sensitization with weekly scalp DPC. MiXCR, applied by TCRdb to the RACE reads, yields one record per CDR3 protein. The repertoire includes around 350,000 distinct CDR3 sequences, about 5% of them detected once, and about 7.7% sits in the top ten. Specimen: whole blood, collected in connection with sensitization to the hapten diphenylcyclopropenone (DPC). These receptors all stem from a woman between 18 and 30 years old with alopecia areata. Some clones in this sample may be carry-over from other donors' samples.

The J gene is TRBJ1-1, the V gene TRBV20-1, with D perhaps matching TRBD1 (5 bases). This CDR3 is built from 12 residues. Deletions cut 1 base from V and 10 bases from J, with 13 bases between. Germline CDR1 and CDR2: DFQATT and SNEGSKA (reference sequence). The CDR3 sequence is CSARAQGDRAFF. CDR3 sequence (DNA): TGCAGTGCTAGAGCCCAAGGGGACCGAGCTTTCTTT.

This clonotype was seen a few times. The CDR3 protein is CASSYGLGRLRKDTQYF. In DNA, the CDR3 is TGTGCCAGCAGTTACGGACTTGGGCGGCTTAGGAAAGATACGCAGTATTTT. This chain links TRBV6-2 or TRBV6-3 with TRBJ2-3; the D gene is possibly TRBD2 (5 bases). This CDR3 is built from 17 residues. Germline V lookup: CDR1 MNHEY, CDR2 SVGEGT. Trimming took off 2 bases at V and 5 bases at J, with 20 bases between the two ends.

Concerning this clonotype: Since a much larger clone is just one base distant, this may be a read error. The V and J genes are TRBV7-9 and TRBJ1-1; maybe TRBD1 (6 bases). This CDR3 has 16 residues. V lost 4 bases to trimming and J lost 4 bases, with 19 bases between them. Germline V gene data show CDR1 as SEHNR and CDR2 as FQNEAQ (reference sequence). For the CDR3, the DNA is TGTGCCAGCAGCTCCCCGGGGGGGCAGAGGATCACTGAAGCTTTCTTT. This codes for CASSSPGGQRITEAFF. Full variable domain (rest looked up from reference TRBV7-9 and TRBJ1-1): DTGVSQNPRHKITKRGQNVTFRCDPISEHNRLYWYRQTLGQGPEFLTYFQNEAQLEKSRLLSDRFSAERPKGSFSTLEIQRTEQGDSAMYLCASSSPGGQRITEAFFGQGTRLTVV.

The rearrangement links TRBV5-1 to TRBJ1-1; D unresolved. V was clipped by 0 bases and J by 3 bases, with 15 bases between them. The CDR3 length is 16 residues. Germline CDR1 and CDR2: SGHRS and YFSETQ. CDR3 bases: TGCGCCAGCAGCTTGGTGTCTTCAAACCTTTACACTGAAGCTTTCTTT. Translating gives CASSLVSSNLYTEAFF. Looking up the rest from reference TRBV5-1 and TRBJ1-1 gives the full variable domain: KAGVTQTPRYLIKTRGQQVTLSCSPISGHRSVSWYQQTPGQGLQFLFEYFSETQRNKGNFPGRFSGRQFSNSRSEMNVSTLELGDSALYLCASSLVSSNLYTEAFFGQGTRLTVV.

The V and J genes are TRBV5-6 and TRBJ1-4; 8 nucleotides agree with TRBD1. Germline CDR1 reads SGHDT; CDR2 reads YYEEEE. Trimming took 4 bases from V and 3 from J; bases not matched to a gene: 8. The CDR3 loop spans 16 amino acids. The chain's CDR3 is CASSLFQTGANEKLFF. CDR3 in DNA: TGTGCCAGCAGCCTATTCCAGACAGGGGCTAATGAAAAACTGTTTTTT.

This clonotype was detected a few times. This rearrangement joins TRBV6-2 or TRBV6-3 to TRBJ1-2; 10 bases agree with TRBD1. V gave up 0 bases and J gave up 2 bases; unmatched junction bases: 9. Germline CDR1 is MNHEY and CDR2 is SVGEGT. The CDR3 is 18 residues long. The CDR3 DNA reads as TGTGCCAGCAGTTACTCCGACCGGGACAGGGGAGCCAACTATGGCTACACCTTC. Amino acid sequence: CASSYSDRDRGANYGYTF.

This chain connects TRBV5-4 to TRBJ2-6; D not resolved. V was trimmed by 0 bases and J by 1 base, leaving 11 bases between them. Germline V CDR1 and CDR2: SGHNT, YYREEE (reference sequence). The CDR3 is made up of 17 amino acids. CDR3 protein: CASSLAPPQSGANVLTF. CDR3 nucleotide sequence: TGTGCCAGCAGCTTGGCCCCTCCTCAGTCTGGGGCCAACGTCCTGACTTTC.

There are a few counts of this clonotype. The rearrangement links TRBV6-5 to TRBJ2-7; the D is unclear. Germline loops: CDR1 MNHEY, CDR2 SVGAGI. The CDR3 runs to 13 residues. V gave up 10 bases and J gave up 0 bases, with 13 bases separating them. CDR3 in DNA: TGTGCCACGTCTTTGCCCACCTCCTACGAGCAGTACTTC. Its translation: CATSLPTSYEQYF.

There are a few counts of this clonotype. The chain is built from TRBV27 and TRBJ2-3; the match to TRBD1 covers 9 bases. The CDR3 spans 15 residues. The V segment lost 6 bases and the J segment 6 bases; nucleotides outside the gene matches: 10. From germline, CDR1 is MNHEY and CDR2 SMNVEV (reference sequence). The DNA of the CDR3 is TGTGCCAGCAGATTTCGGACAGGGGCCTTCGATACGCAGTATTTT. Protein sequence: CASRFRTGAFDTQYF.

The V and J genes are TRBV27 and TRBJ1-2; a weak D match, TRBD1 (6 bases). Germline V lookup: CDR1 MNHEY, CDR2 SMNVEV (reference sequence). This CDR3 has 16 residues. V lost 8 bases and J lost 4, with 23 bases in between. The CDR3 is CASRALDSTFFYGYTF. CDR3 bases: TGTGCCAGCCGTGCTCTGGACAGCACCTTCTTCTATGGCTACACCTTC.

The genes are TRBV7-9 and TRBJ1-4, with 9 bases fitting TRBD1. Germline V gives CDR1 SEHNR, CDR2 FQNEAQ (reference sequence). V dropped 6 bases and J dropped 6; count of bases not matched to a gene: 8. The length of the CDR3 is 15 residues. The CDR3 is CASSFKQGADEKLFF. Written as DNA, the CDR3 is TGTGCCAGCAGTTTTAAACAGGGGGCCGATGAAAAACTGTTTTTT.

This clonotype has a count of ten or more. As DNA, the CDR3 is TGCGCCAGCAGCCAACGGACTAGCGGGGCCTACAATGAGCAGTTCTTC. Amino acid sequence: CASSQRTSGAYNEQFF. The rearrangement links TRBV4-3 to TRBJ2-1; 12 positions agree with TRBD2. The V and J ends lost 2 bases and 2 bases, in that order; junction bases with no gene match: 1. Germline CDR1 and CDR2: LGHNA and YSLEER. This CDR3 has 16 residues.

This clonotype was counted a few times. CDR3: CATSDLGQGYTGELFF. The CDR3 DNA is TGTGCCACCAGTGACCTGGGACAGGGATACACCGGGGAGCTGTTTTTT. The chain is built from TRBV24-1 and TRBJ2-2; 9 bases map to TRBD1. The CDR3 sequence is 16 residues long. V was pared by 4 bases and J by 3 bases, with 5 bases of the junction left unmatched. Germline assignment: CDR1 KGHDR and CDR2 SFDVKD.

The table lists this clonotype with many counts. This sequence joins TRBV10-3 and TRBJ1-1; weak D call: TRBD1 (6 bases). Germline V gene lookup returns CDR1 ENHRY and CDR2 SYGVKD. V was shortened by 6 bases and J by 7 bases, with 18 bases between the two germline ends. The CDR3 loop spans 14 amino acids. CDR3 sequence reads: CAISPLPRGGEAFF. The CDR3 bases are TGTGCCATCAGCCCACTCCCCAGGGGCGGTGAAGCTTTCTTT.

The DNA of the CDR3 is TGTGCCAGCAGCCGGCGAGGCCACGATGGCTACACCTTC. This encodes CASSRRGHDGYTF. This rearrangement joins TRBV11-2 to TRBJ1-2; D is ambiguous. V shed 5 bases and J shed 6 bases, with 13 bases lying between them. Germline lookup yields CDR1 SGHAT and CDR2 FQNNGV. The CDR3 sequence is 13 residues long.

Written as DNA, the CDR3 is TGTGCCAGCAGTTACGTCTCCCACGACACAGATACGCAGTATTTT. As protein: CASSYVSHDTDTQYF. The chain couples TRBV6-2 or TRBV6-3 to TRBJ2-3; D is unclear. This CDR3 is built from 15 residues. Germline CDR1 reads MNHEY; CDR2 reads SVGEGT. The V and J ends lost 2 bases and 2 bases respectively, with 11 bases between them.

The rearrangement uses TRBV12-3 or TRBV12-4 and TRBJ2-7; D is perhaps TRBD2 (5 bases). The V end lost 6 bases, the J end lost 7 bases, and 10 bases lay between the germline ends. This CDR3 has 11 residues. The CDR3 nucleotides read TGTGCCAGCAGGAACCGGGGAGAGCAGTACTTC. Translated, it gives CASRNRGEQYF.

This clonotype turned up a few times. This chain uses TRBV12-3 or TRBV12-4 with TRBJ1-2, with D maybe TRBD1 (6 bases). Trimming left V 2 bases short and J 5 bases short, with 12 bases between. There are 14 residues in the CDR3. CDR3 sequence (DNA): TGTGCCAGCAGTTTAACAGGGCTGGGGTATGGCTACACCTTC. It codes for CASSLTGLGYGYTF.

The table lists this clonotype with many counts. The chain uses TRBV12-3 or TRBV12-4 and TRBJ1-1; D is unclear. V was pared by 5 bases and J by 4 bases, with 8 bases between. The CDR3 has 12 residues. Here the CDR3 reads CASSPMATEAFF. The CDR3 DNA is TGTGCCAGCAGTCCAATGGCCACTGAAGCTTTCTTT.

This clonotype was seen ten or more times. The J gene is TRBJ2-5, the V gene TRBV5-1; 7 nucleotides agree with TRBD1. With 3 bases clipped from V and 5 bases from J, the junction kept 10 bases outside the gene matches. There are 15 residues in the CDR3. Germline V gene sequence: CDR1 SGHRS, CDR2 YFSETQ. For the CDR3, the DNA is TGCGCCAGCAGCTCGCGACCAGGGGGACGGGAGACCCAGTACTTC. Amino acid sequence: CASSSRPGGRETQYF.

There are many counts of this clonotype. The chain has TRBV10-3 and TRBJ1-1; D unresolved. The V end was cut by 3 bases, the J end by 3 bases, with 5 bases between. This CDR3 spans 12 amino acids. Germline CDR1 and CDR2: ENHRY and SYGVKD. CDR3: CAISERDTEAFF. The CDR3 nucleotides are TGTGCCATCAGTGAACGGGACACTGAAGCTTTCTTT.

This clonotype was found many times. This chain links TRBV7-9 with TRBJ1-2; a weak D match, TRBD1 (5 bases). Germline-derived CDR1 and CDR2 are SEHNR and FQNEAQ (reference sequence). The V and J ends lost 0 bases and 4 bases respectively, with 9 bases between them. The CDR3 sequence is 14 residues long. In DNA form, the CDR3 reads TGTGCCAGCAGCTTAGCCCCGACAGTCTATGGCTACACCTTC. Protein: CASSLAPTVYGYTF.

This clonotype has at least ten counts. The V call is TRBV20-1, the J call TRBJ2-3; 9 positions agree with TRBD2. Germline V gene data show CDR1 as DFQATT and CDR2 as SNEGSKA (reference sequence). V trimming: 1 base; J trimming: 3 bases; junction bases outside the gene matches: 11. This CDR3 has 17 amino acids. For the CDR3, the DNA is TGCAGTGCTAGAGCCGGAGTTGGCGGGGGGGCGACAGATACGCAGTATTTT. Amino acids: CSARAGVGGGATDTQYF.

This clonotype has at least ten counts. The chain combines TRBV10-3 with TRBJ1-1, with a tentative D call TRBD1 (5 bases). The V gene lost 2 bases and the J gene lost 1 base, with 8 bases spanning the gap. CDR1 is ENHRY, CDR2 SYGVKD, per germline. The CDR3 has 14 residues. The DNA for the CDR3 is TGTGCCATCAGTGAGGCAGGGTCGAACACTGAAGCTTTCTTT. Protein product: CAISEAGSNTEAFF.